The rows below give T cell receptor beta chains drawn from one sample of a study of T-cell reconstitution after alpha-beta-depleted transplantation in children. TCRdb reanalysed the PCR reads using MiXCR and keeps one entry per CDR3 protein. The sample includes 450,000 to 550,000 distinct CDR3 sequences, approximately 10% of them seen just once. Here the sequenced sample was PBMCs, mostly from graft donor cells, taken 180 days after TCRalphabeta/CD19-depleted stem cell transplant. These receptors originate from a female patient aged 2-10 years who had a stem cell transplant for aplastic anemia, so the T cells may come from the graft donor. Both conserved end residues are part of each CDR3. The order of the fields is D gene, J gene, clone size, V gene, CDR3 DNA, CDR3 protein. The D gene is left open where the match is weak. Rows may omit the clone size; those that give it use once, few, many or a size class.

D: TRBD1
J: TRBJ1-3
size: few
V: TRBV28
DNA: TGTGCCAGCACTCAGGGGGCTCGAAACACCATATATTTT
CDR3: CASTQGARNTIYF

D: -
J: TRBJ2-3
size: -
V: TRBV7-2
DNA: TGTGCCAGCAGCCTCGGGGGAGCGGCCCCCACAGATACGCAGTATTTT
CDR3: CASSLGGAAPTDTQYF

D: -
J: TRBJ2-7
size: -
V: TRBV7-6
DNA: TGTGCCAGCAGCTTACCAGCCGGGCCAACGACCTACGAGCAGTACTTC
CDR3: CASSLPAGPTTYEQYF

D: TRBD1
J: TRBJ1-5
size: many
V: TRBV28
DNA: TGTGCCAGCAGTCAAGGGACAGGCCTTAGCAATCAGCCCCAGCATTTT
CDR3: CASSQGTGLSNQPQHF

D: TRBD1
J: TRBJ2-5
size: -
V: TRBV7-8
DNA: TGTGCCAGCAGCCCGGGGGACAGGGGGCGGGAGACCCAGTACTTC
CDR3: CASSPGDRGRETQYF

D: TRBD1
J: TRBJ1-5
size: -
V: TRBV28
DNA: TGTGCCAGCAGTCTCGACAGGGGGGAGACTTATAGCAATCAGCCCCAGCATTTT
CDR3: CASSLDRGETYSNQPQHF

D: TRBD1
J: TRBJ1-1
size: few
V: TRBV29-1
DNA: TGCAGCGTTGGTCACAGGGGGCGGAGGAACACTGAAGCTTTCTTT
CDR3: CSVGHRGRRNTEAFF

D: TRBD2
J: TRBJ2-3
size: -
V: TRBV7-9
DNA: TGTGCCAGCAGCTCGCGCGTTTCTAGCGGGGCGCAGTATTTT
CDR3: CASSSRVSSGAQYF

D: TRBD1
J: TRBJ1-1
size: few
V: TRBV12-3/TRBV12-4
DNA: TGTGCCAGCAGTTTAAGGGGACAGGGTAGGAGGAACACTGAAGCTTTCTTT
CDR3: CASSLRGQGRRNTEAFF

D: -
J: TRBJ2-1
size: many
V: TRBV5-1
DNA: TGCGCCAGCAGCTTGGGACGGCGAAGCTCCTACAATGAGCAGTTCTTC
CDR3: CASSLGRRSSYNEQFF

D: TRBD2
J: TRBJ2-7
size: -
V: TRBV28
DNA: TGTGCCAGCAGAAAGCGGGCTAGCGGGGTTTCCTACGAGCAGTACTTC
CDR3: CASRKRASGVSYEQYF

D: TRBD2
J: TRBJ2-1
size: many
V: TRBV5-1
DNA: TGCGCCAGCAGCTCACTAGCGGATATCTACAATGAGCAGTTCTTC
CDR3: CASSSLADIYNEQFF

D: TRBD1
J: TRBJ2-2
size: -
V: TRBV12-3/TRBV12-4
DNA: TGTGCCAGCAGTCTCCAGGACAGGGGATTAGGCGGGGAGCTGTTTTTT
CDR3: CASSLQDRGLGGELFF

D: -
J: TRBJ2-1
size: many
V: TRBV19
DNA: TGTGCCAGTAGTTTAAGACTAGCCTACAATGAGCAGTTCTTC
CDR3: CASSLRLAYNEQFF

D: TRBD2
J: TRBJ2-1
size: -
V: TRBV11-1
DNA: TGTGCCAGCAGCTTAGTACTAGCGGGAGGGTCCGCCTACAATGAGCAGTTCTTC
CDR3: CASSLVLAGGSAYNEQFF